Following are 21 T cell receptor beta chains from one sample sequenced in a study of T cells in localized non-small cell lung cancer. Sequencing used immunoSEQ multiplex PCR; TCRdb keeps in-frame clones, though not all of them. The table has about 74,000 clones, around 84% seen once. Sample: peripheral blood, taken before any cancer treatment. The receptor set was obtained from a female donor older than 55 with stage I lung adenocarcinoma.

V gene TRBV5-1 combines with J gene TRBJ2-7, with 7 bases that match TRBD1. V shed 5 bases and J 5 bases; nucleotides not matched to a gene: 7. CDR1 and CDR2 from the germline V gene are SGHRS and YFSETQ. The length of the CDR3 is 13 residues. The CDR3 protein is CASRFQGVDEQYF. For the CDR3, the DNA is TGCGCCAGCAGGTTTCAGGGGGTTGACGAGCAGTACTTC. Drawing the rest from reference TRBV5-1 and TRBJ2-7, the complete variable domain is KAGVTQTPRYLIKTRGQQVTLSCSPISGHRSVSWYQQTPGQGLQFLFEYFSETQRNKGNFPGRFSGRQFSNSRSEMNVSTLELGDSALYLCASRFQGVDEQYFGPGTRLTVT.

The chain uses TRBV19 and TRBJ2-5; no clear D. The CDR3 covers 13 residues. Looked up from germline, CDR1 is LNHDA and CDR2 is SQIVND (reference sequence). Trimming pared 3 bases from V and 2 bases from J, leaving 7 bases between. Written as DNA, the CDR3 is TGTGCCAGTAGTATCGTCCTACAAGAGACCCAGTACTTC. As protein: CASSIVLQETQYF. Combining the CDR3 with reference TRBV19 and TRBJ2-5 gives the whole variable domain DGGITQSPKYLFRKEGQNVTLSCEQNLNHDAMYWYRQDPGQGLRLIYYSQIVNDFQKGDIAEGYSVSREKKESFPLTVTSAQKNPTAFYLCASSIVLQETQYFGPGTRLLVL.

The chain links TRBV7-3 to TRBJ2-2; tentatively, D is TRBD2 (5 bases). The CDR3 is made up of 13 amino acids. Germline V gene lookup returns CDR1 SGHTA and CDR2 FQGTGA. V was clipped by 8 bases and J by 4 bases, with 11 bases between them. CDR3 DNA: TGTGCCAGCCGGGTCGAGGGCACCGGGGAGCTGTTTTTT. It is translated as CASRVEGTGELFF. Combining the CDR3 with reference TRBV7-3 and TRBJ2-2 gives the whole variable domain GAGVSQTPSNKVTEKGKYVELRCDPISGHTALYWYRQSLGQGPEFLIYFQGTGAADDSGLPNDRFFAVRPEGSVSTLKIQRTERGDSAVYLCASRVEGTGELFFGEGSRLTVL.

This CDR3 reads CASKVQRATNEKLFF. The CDR3 DNA reads as TGTGCCAGTAAGGTTCAGAGGGCAACTAATGAAAAACTGTTTTTT. The chain couples TRBV19 to TRBJ1-4; D remains ambiguous. Per germline, CDR1 LNHDA and CDR2 SQIVND (reference sequence). This CDR3 contains 15 residues. V was pared by 7 bases and J by 0 bases, with 12 bases between.

The rearrangement joins TRBV5-1 to TRBJ2-2; 9 bases line up with TRBD2. This CDR3 has 18 residues. J lost 4 bases, V lost 0 bases, and 10 bases had no gene match. In germline, CDR1 is SGHRS, CDR2 YFSETQ. CDR3 residues: CASSLAPASGATTGELFF. The CDR3 DNA reads TGCGCCAGCAGCTTGGCCCCGGCTAGCGGGGCGACCACCGGGGAGCTGTTTTTT.

CDR3 loop: CASSIGSSGSYEQYF. The DNA of the CDR3 is TGTGCCAGTAGTATAGGGTCTAGCGGGTCCTACGAGCAGTACTTC. This chain joins TRBV19 and TRBJ2-7; 8 bases are a match to TRBD2. The V and J ends lost 1 base and 1 base, in that order; junction bases with no gene match: 3. Germline CDR1 is LNHDA and CDR2 is SQIVND (reference sequence). The CDR3 is made up of 15 amino acids.

J is TRBJ2-7 and V is TRBV6-5, with D possibly TRBD2 on 5 matching bases. CDR1 is MNHEY, CDR2 SVGAGI, per germline. This CDR3 is built from 13 residues. Trimming left V 3 bases short and J 2 bases short, with 8 bases between. DNA of the CDR3: TGTGCCAGCAGTTATCGACTAACCTACGAGCAGTACTTC. It translates to CASSYRLTYEQYF.

This rearrangement joins TRBV7-8 to TRBJ1-4, with a tentative D call TRBD1 (5 bases). The germline V gene encodes CDR1 SGHVS and CDR2 FQNEAQ. V lost 2 bases to trimming and J lost 8 bases, with 15 bases between them. The CDR3 extends over 15 amino acids. The chain's CDR3 is CASSLLRAGGEKLFF. Here the CDR3 DNA reads TGTGCCAGCAGCTTACTCAGGGCAGGCGGGGAAAAACTGTTTTTT.

V is TRBV6-1 and J is TRBJ1-6, with 8 positions matching TRBD1. The CDR3 is made up of 15 amino acids. V shed 3 bases, J shed 6 bases, and the junction held 4 bases outside the gene matches. The V gene's germline CDR1 is MNHNS and CDR2 SASEGT. The CDR3 DNA reads TGTGCCAGCAGTGAGATGACAGGGGTTAATTCACCCCTCCACTTT. This sequence encodes CASSEMTGVNSPLHF.

The chain links TRBV9 to TRBJ1-2; TRBD1 might be the D (6 bases). CDR1 is SGDLS and CDR2 is YYNGEE in the germline V gene. The V end lost 0 bases, the J end lost 4 bases, and 13 bases lay between the germline ends. The CDR3 spans 15 residues. Here the CDR3 reads CASSVATGNFYGYTF. In nucleotides, the CDR3 is TGTGCCAGCAGCGTAGCAACAGGGAATTTCTATGGCTACACCTTC. Variable domain in full (rest from reference TRBV9 and TRBJ1-2): DSGVTQTPKHLITATGQRVTLRCSPRSGDLSVYWYQQSLDQGLQFLIQYYNGEERAKGNILERFSAQQFPDLHSELNLSSLELGDSALYFCASSVATGNFYGYTFGSGTRLTVV.

This clone was seen only once. The chain employs TRBV6-6 and TRBJ2-1; the match to TRBD2 covers 7 bases. The junction had 12 bases not matched to a gene; V was cut back by 4 bases and J by 9 bases. The germline V gene has CDR1 MNHNY and CDR2 SVGAGI (reference sequence). This CDR3 is 15 amino acids long. CDR3 loop: CASSSLLAGVSEQFF. Here the CDR3 DNA reads TGTGCCAGCAGTTCTCTACTCGCGGGAGTAAGTGAGCAGTTCTTC.

The chain combines TRBV4-1 with TRBJ1-2, with TRBD1 as a possible D gene (6 bases). Looked up from germline, CDR1 is MGHRA and CDR2 is YSYEKL. The CDR3 totals 15 residues. With 0 bases removed from V and 4 bases from J, the gap between germline ends came to 12 bases. The CDR3 DNA reads TGCGCCAGCAGCCAAGAAAGGACAGTTCTCTATGGCTACACCTTC. Residues: CASSQERTVLYGYTF.

J is TRBJ1-3 and V is TRBV4-3; D is unresolved. The CDR3 length is 13 residues. Between the trimmed V and J ends, which lost 0 bases and 3 bases, there was a span of 3 bases. The germline gives CDR1 LGHNA, CDR2 YSLEER. Here the CDR3 reads CASSQELGNTIYF. CDR3 DNA sequence: TGCGCCAGCAGCCAAGAACTTGGAAACACCATATATTTT.

The gene calls are TRBV5-1 and TRBJ2-2, with unresolved D. Germline CDR1 SGHRS, CDR2 YFSETQ. Trimming removed 0 bases from V and 7 bases from J, with 7 bases in between. The CDR3 is 13 amino acids. CDR3 region: CASSLGWGGELFF. DNA for the CDR3: TGCGCCAGCAGCTTGGGCTGGGGCGGGGAGCTGTTTTTT.

This chain links TRBV2 with TRBJ1-4; D perhaps matches TRBD1 (5 bases). Germline V gene data show CDR1 as SNHLY and CDR2 as FYNNEI. Trimming removed 3 bases at V and 6 bases at J, with 14 bases between. This CDR3 comprises 15 residues. The CDR3 is CASSEGLPSDEKLFF. The CDR3 DNA follows: TGTGCCAGCAGTGAGGGACTCCCCTCGGATGAAAAACTGTTTTTT.

V usage is TRBV29-1 and J usage is TRBJ2-5, with D uncertain. Germline values: CDR1 SQVTM, CDR2 ANQGSEA. V was pared by 4 bases and J by 4 bases, with 7 bases between. CDR3 size: 11 residues. The CDR3 protein is CSVVEVETQYF. CDR3 bases: TGCAGCGTTGTAGAGGTAGAGACCCAGTACTTC.

The V gene is TRBV6-1, the J gene TRBJ1-1; D gene unclear. This CDR3 is built from 15 residues. Germline-derived CDR1 and CDR2 are MNHNS and SASEGT. V lost 5 bases, J lost 5 bases, and 18 bases lay in between. The CDR3 DNA is TGTGCCAGCAGTCCCTTCGACGCGCGGAAGACTGAAGCTTTCTTT. This sequence encodes CASSPFDARKTEAFF.

The chain carries TRBV7-2 and TRBJ2-7, with D hard to call. Germline V CDR1 and CDR2: SGHTA, FQGNSA. The CDR3 spans 14 residues. V lost 1 base, J lost 3 bases, and 10 bases lay in between. CDR3 in DNA: TGTGCCAGCAGCTTAGTTCCAGGAAGCTACGAGCAGTACTTC. Amino acids: CASSLVPGSYEQYF. Filled out from reference TRBV7-2 and TRBJ2-7, the complete variable domain reads GAGVSQSPSNKVTEKGKDVELRCDPISGHTALYWYRQSLGQGLEFLIYFQGNSAPDKSGLPSDRFSAERTGGSVSTLTIQRTQQEDSAVYLCASSLVPGSYEQYFGPGTRLTVT.

This chain uses TRBV7-6 with TRBJ2-1; D might be TRBD2 (5 bases). Germline V gene sequence: CDR1 SGHVS, CDR2 FNYEAQ. The CDR3 totals 17 residues. The ends were cut back, 1 base at V and 5 bases at J, with 18 bases in the middle. This CDR3 reads CASSLEGRARENNEQFF. CDR3 in DNA: TGTGCCAGCAGCTTAGAAGGGCGGGCTAGAGAAAACAATGAGCAGTTCTTC.

This rearrangement joins TRBV11-2 to TRBJ1-2; 10 bases line up with TRBD1. The CDR3 extends over 15 amino acids. Germline CDR1 is SGHAT and CDR2 is FQNNGV. V was clipped by 1 base and J by 5 bases; unmatched bases: 4. CDR3 nucleotide sequence: TGTGCCAGCAGCTTAGTGGGACAGGGGATTTATGGCTACACCTTC. Translation: CASSLVGQGIYGYTF.

The V and J genes are TRBV10-2 and TRBJ2-5, with a weak D call TRBD2 (6 bases). Germline-derived CDR1 and CDR2 are WSHSY and SAAADI. V dropped 2 bases and J dropped 5 bases, with 9 bases sitting between them. The CDR3 sequence is 13 residues long. DNA of the CDR3: TGCGCCAGCAGTGAGGACAGCGGGGAGACCCAGTACTTC. Protein sequence: CASSEDSGETQYF.